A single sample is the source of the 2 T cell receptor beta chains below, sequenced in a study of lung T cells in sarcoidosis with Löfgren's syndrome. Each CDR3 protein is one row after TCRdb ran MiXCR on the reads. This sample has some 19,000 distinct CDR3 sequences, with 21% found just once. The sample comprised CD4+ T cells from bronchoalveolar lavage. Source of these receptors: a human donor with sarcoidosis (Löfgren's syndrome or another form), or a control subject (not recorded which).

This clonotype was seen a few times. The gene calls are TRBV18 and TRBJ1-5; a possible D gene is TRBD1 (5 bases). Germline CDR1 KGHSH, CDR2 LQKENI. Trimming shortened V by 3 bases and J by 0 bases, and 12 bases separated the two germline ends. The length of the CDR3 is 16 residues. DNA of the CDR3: TGTGCCAGCTCACCTCGAGCAGGGAGTAGCAATCAGCCCCAGCATTTT. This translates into CASSPRAGSSNQPQHF.

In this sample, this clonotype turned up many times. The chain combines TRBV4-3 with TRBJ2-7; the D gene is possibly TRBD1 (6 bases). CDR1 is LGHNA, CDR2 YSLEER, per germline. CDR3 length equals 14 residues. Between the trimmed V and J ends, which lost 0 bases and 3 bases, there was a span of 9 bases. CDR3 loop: CASSQEWGHYEQYF. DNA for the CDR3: TGCGCCAGCAGCCAAGAGTGGGGGCACTACGAGCAGTACTTC.